These 14 T cell receptor beta chains share one sample of origin, sequenced in a study of blood T cells in healthy people across ages. Primers used in a second PCR of roughly 7 to 11 cycles were a sample-barcoded 5' primer and a J-beta primer mix. TCRdb analysed the 5' RACE reads with MiXCR anew, one entry per CDR3 protein. The sample lists about 640,000 distinct CDR3 sequences; about 53% were seen once. Sequenced sample: blood. Receptors were obtained from a man in his 60s in good health.

The rearrangement links TRBV28 to TRBJ2-4; D ambiguous. The DNA end favors TRBJ2-5, so the J call may be wrong. The CDR3 is 15 amino acids. CDR1 and CDR2 from the germline V gene are MDHEN and SYDVKM. DNA for the CDR3: TGTGCCAGCAGTTTATGGGCGGTGACACAAGAGACCCAGTACTTC. Residues: CASSLWAVTQETQYF.

This clonotype was picked up one time. Its ends do not fully match the called genes, so a read error is possible. CDR3 region: CAGSPGNRDRGWNTNSPLHF. CDR3 DNA: TGTGCCGGCAGCCCGGGCAACCGGGACAGGGGATGGAATACGAATTCACCCCTCCACTTT. The chain recombines TRBV7-2 with TRBJ1-6; 10 nucleotides align to TRBD1. Germline loops: CDR1 SGHTA, CDR2 FQGNSA. CDR3 size: 20 residues.

This rearrangement joins TRBV27 to TRBJ2-1, with no clear D. Germline loops: CDR1 MNHEY, CDR2 SMNVEV (reference sequence). The CDR3 is made up of 15 amino acids. With 0 bases removed from V and 0 bases from J, the gap between germline ends came to 6 bases. CDR3 sequence reads: CASSLSHCSYNEQFF. CDR3 DNA sequence: TGTGCCAGCAGTTTATCTCATTGCTCCTACAATGAGCAGTTCTTC.

The J gene is TRBJ2-2, the V gene TRBV7-2; no clear D. V lost 0 bases and J 1 base, leaving 12 bases between the germline ends. The germline V gene has CDR1 SGHTA and CDR2 FQGNSA. The CDR3 has 17 amino acids. The CDR3 protein is CASSLAGRPENTGELFF. DNA of the CDR3: TGTGCCAGCAGCTTAGCAGGTCGGCCAGAGAACACCGGGGAGCTGTTTTTT.

The V gene is TRBV28, the J gene TRBJ1-4; 10 bases line up with TRBD1. Germline lookup yields CDR1 MDHEN and CDR2 SYDVKM. Germline trimming cut 4 bases from V and 8 bases from J; bases unmatched to any gene: 7. CDR3 length: 15 amino acids. DNA for the CDR3: TGTGCCAGCAGTTCCCCGGGGACAGGGGTGGAAAAACTGTTTTTT. Translation: CASSSPGTGVEKLFF.

This clonotype has a handful of counts. This chain uses TRBV20-1 with TRBJ1-2; D is uncertain. The CDR3 contains 14 residues. Germline values: CDR1 DFQATT, CDR2 SNEGSKA (reference sequence). Trimming shortened V by 5 bases and J by 2 bases, and 15 bases separated the two germline ends. CDR3 in DNA: TGCAGTGCTTACGCCCCACAGACGAACTATGGCTACACCTTC. Its translation: CSAYAPQTNYGYTF.

The V gene is TRBV2, the J gene TRBJ2-5; D is unclear. This CDR3 has 14 residues. Germline V CDR1 and CDR2: SNHLY, FYNNEI. Trimming removed 4 bases from V and 2 bases from J, with 11 bases in between. CDR3 bases: TGTGCCAGCAGTGTCGAGGTGGAGCAAGAGACCCAGTACTTC. Its translation: CASSVEVEQETQYF.

A few counts support this clonotype. The chain links TRBV6-1 to TRBJ2-6; possibly TRBD2 for D (6 bases). The CDR3 spans 18 residues. Germline V gene data show CDR1 as MNHNS and CDR2 as SASEGT. V was pared by 8 bases and J by 0 bases, with 20 bases between. CDR3 DNA: TGTGCCAGCCGCGTCCTTAGCGGATCGTCCTCTGGGGCCAACGTCCTGACTTTC. Protein product: CASRVLSGSSSGANVLTF.

The V and J genes are TRBV9 and TRBJ2-1; 8 nucleotides line up with TRBD2. Germline CDR1 is SGDLS and CDR2 is YYNGEE. The CDR3 runs to 18 residues. The J segment lost 5 bases and the V segment lost 4 bases, leaving 17 bases of the junction unmatched. CDR3 coding DNA: TGTGCCAGCAGCTCCGAGGGGCGGTTGCGGGGGGTCGACAATGAGCAGTTCTTC. Protein product: CASSSEGRLRGVDNEQFF.

The chain joins TRBV10-3 to TRBJ2-5, with 9 bases identical to TRBD2. From germline, CDR1 is ENHRY and CDR2 SYGVKD. The V segment lost 2 bases and the J segment 4 bases; nucleotides outside the gene matches: 5. The CDR3 loop spans 15 amino acids. The DNA of the CDR3 is TGTGCCATCAGTGAGCCGGGACTAGCCCGAGAGACCCAGTACTTC. Amino acid sequence: CAISEPGLARETQYF.

The chain links TRBV6-5 to TRBJ2-1; 10 bases line up with TRBD1. J lost 11 bases, V lost 5 bases, and 9 bases had no gene match. The CDR3 contains 14 residues. Looked up from germline, CDR1 is MNHEY and CDR2 is SVGAGI. CDR3 amino acids: CASSLGTGVIKQFF. The CDR3, as DNA: TGTGCCAGCAGTCTCGGGACAGGGGTCATTAAGCAGTTCTTC.

The chain combines TRBV20-1 with TRBJ1-5, with TRBD1 matching 8 bases. Germline CDR1 and CDR2: DFQATT and SNEGSKA (reference sequence). The CDR3 length is 14 residues. The V segment lost 6 bases and the J segment 5 bases; nucleotides outside the gene matches: 9. The chain's CDR3 is CSAWTGKEDQPQHF. The CDR3 DNA reads TGCAGTGCCTGGACAGGGAAGGAGGATCAGCCCCAGCATTTT.

This clonotype was seen only a few times. This chain joins TRBV4-2 and TRBJ2-2; D is ambiguous. Trimming stripped 0 bases from V and 4 bases from J, with 6 bases between. Germline CDR1 LGHNA, CDR2 YNFKEQ. CDR3 length: 14 amino acids. This CDR3 reads CASSQEVSTGELFF. The CDR3 DNA reads TGTGCCAGCAGCCAAGAGGTCAGCACCGGGGAGCTGTTTTTT.

V gene TRBV6-5 combines with J gene TRBJ2-5; D may be TRBD1 (5 bases). The CDR3 has 14 residues. Germline assignment: CDR1 MNHEY and CDR2 SVGAGI. V was clipped by 2 bases and J by 5 bases, with 12 bases between them. In DNA form, the CDR3 reads TGTGCCAGCAGTTACGGTGACCCAGGGGAGACCCAGTACTTC. Amino acids: CASSYGDPGETQYF.